The present T cell receptor (beta chain) was sequenced within a study of CD8 T cells in ankylosing spondylitis. Deletions cut 0 bases from V and 12 bases from J, with 19 bases between. The CDR3 runs to 14 residues. CDR1 and CDR2 from the germline V gene are DFQATT and SNEGSKA (reference sequence). Quantitative 5'-RACE with molecular barcodes was used to make the TCR beta libraries. TCRdb analysed the 5' RACE reads with MiXCR anew, one entry per CDR3 protein. The sample lists about 840,000 distinct CDR3 sequences, about 12% occurring once. Findings and caveats of the study: Disease-linked clones reportedly concentrated significantly in matched ankylosing spondylitis synovial fluid. Clones that were linked to disease were CD8+ and were relatively rare in peripheral blood. Existing reports had already noted some motif variants in reactive arthritis synovial fluid and blood. What appeared characteristic of ankylosing spondylitis blood was a TCR beta motif of eight highly homologous variants.

Notes on this clonotype: No antigen is known for it.

The source of this sequence is a male donor with ankylosing spondylitis. This chain links TRBV20-1 with TRBJ2-3; D perhaps matches TRBD2 (7 bases). Sequencing was carried out using blood, either unsorted or a sorted T cell fraction (not recorded which). The CDR3 spells CSARDQRGGQIQYF. For the CDR3, the DNA is TGCAGTGCTAGAGATCAAAGGGGGGGCCAAATCCAGTATTTT.